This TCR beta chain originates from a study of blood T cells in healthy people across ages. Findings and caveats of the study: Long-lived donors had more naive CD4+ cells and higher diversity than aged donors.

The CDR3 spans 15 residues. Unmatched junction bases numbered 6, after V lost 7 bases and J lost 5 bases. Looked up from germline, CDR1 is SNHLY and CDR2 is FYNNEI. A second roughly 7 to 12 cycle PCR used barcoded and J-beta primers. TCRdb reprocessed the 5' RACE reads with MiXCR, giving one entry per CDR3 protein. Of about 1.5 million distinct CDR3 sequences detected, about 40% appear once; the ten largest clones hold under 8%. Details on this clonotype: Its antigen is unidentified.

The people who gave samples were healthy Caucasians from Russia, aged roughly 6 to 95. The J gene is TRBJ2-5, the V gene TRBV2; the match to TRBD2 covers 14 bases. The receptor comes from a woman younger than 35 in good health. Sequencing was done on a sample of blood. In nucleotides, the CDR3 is TGTGCCAGCAAGAGGACTAGCGGGGGGACCGAGACCCAGTACTTC. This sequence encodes CASKRTSGGTETQYF.